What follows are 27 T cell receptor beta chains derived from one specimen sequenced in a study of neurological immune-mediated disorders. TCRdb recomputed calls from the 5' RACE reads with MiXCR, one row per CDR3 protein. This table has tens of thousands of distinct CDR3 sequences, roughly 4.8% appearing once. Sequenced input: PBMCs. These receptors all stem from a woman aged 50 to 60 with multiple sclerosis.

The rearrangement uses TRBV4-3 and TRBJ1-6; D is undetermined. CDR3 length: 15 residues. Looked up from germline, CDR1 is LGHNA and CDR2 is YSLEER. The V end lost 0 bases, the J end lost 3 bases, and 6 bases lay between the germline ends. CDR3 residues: CASSQDWDYNSPLHF. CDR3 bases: TGCGCCAGCAGCCAAGATTGGGACTATAATTCACCCCTCCACTTT.

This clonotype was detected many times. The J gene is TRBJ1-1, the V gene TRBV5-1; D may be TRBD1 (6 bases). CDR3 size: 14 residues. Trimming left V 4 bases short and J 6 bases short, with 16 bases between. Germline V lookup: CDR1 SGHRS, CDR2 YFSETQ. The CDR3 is CASSVGQTVPEAFF. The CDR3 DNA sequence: TGCGCCAGCAGCGTTGGACAGACCGTCCCTGAAGCTTTCTTT.

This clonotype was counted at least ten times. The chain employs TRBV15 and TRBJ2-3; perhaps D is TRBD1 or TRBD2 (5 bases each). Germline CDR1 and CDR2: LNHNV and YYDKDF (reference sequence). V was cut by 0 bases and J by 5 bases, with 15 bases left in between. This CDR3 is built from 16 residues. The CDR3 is CATSRDSAGTGDTQYF. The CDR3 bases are TGTGCCACCAGCAGAGATTCTGCAGGGACCGGAGATACGCAGTATTTT.

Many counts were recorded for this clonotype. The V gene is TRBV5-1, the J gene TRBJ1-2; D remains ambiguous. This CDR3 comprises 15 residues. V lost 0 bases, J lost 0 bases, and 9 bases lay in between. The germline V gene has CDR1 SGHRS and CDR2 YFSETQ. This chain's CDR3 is CASSLVGSANYGYTF. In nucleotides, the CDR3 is TGCGCCAGCAGCTTGGTCGGTTCAGCTAACTATGGCTACACCTTC.

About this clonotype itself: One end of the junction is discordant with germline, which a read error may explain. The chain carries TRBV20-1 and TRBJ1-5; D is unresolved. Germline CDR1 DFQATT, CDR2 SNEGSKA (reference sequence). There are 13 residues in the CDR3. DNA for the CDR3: TGCAGTGCAAGGACGGTTAGCAATCAGCCCCAGAATTTT. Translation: CSARTVSNQPQNF.

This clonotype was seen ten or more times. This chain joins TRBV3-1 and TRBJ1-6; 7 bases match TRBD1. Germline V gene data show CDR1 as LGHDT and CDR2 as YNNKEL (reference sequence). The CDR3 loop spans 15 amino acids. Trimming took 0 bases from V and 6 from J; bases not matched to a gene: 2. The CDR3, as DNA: TGTGCCAGCAGCCAAGAAACAGGGGCTAATTCACCCCTCCACTTT. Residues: CASSQETGANSPLHF.

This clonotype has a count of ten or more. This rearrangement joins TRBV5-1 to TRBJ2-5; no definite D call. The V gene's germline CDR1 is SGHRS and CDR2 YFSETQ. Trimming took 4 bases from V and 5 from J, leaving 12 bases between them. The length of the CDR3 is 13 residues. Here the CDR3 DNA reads TGCGCCAGCAGCCCGTCTAGTGGCGAGACCCAGTACTTC. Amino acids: CASSPSSGETQYF.

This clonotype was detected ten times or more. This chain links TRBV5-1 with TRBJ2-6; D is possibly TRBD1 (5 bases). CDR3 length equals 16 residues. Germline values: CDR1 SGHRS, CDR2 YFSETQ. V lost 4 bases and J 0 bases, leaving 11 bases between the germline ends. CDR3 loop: CASSTTAISGANVLTF. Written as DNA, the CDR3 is TGCGCCAGCAGCACGACAGCGATCTCTGGGGCCAACGTCCTGACTTTC. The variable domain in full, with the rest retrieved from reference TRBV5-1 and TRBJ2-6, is KAGVTQTPRYLIKTRGQQVTLSCSPISGHRSVSWYQQTPGQGLQFLFEYFSETQRNKGNFPGRFSGRQFSNSRSEMNVSTLELGDSALYLCASSTTAISGANVLTFGAGSRLTVL.

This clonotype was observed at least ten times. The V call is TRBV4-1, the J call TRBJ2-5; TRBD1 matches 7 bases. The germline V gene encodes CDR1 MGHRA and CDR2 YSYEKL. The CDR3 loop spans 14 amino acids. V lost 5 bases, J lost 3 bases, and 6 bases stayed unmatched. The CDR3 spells CASSFRDREETQYF. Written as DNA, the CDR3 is TGCGCCAGCAGCTTCCGGGACAGAGAAGAGACCCAGTACTTC.

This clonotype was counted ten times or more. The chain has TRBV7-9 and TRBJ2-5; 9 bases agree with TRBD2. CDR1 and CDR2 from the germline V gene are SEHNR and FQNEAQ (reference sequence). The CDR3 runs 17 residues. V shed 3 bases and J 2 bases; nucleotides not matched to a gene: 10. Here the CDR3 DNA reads TGTGCCAGCAGCTTCGGGGCCAGCGGGGGGCTTCAAGAGACCCAGTACTTC. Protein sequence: CASSFGASGGLQETQYF.

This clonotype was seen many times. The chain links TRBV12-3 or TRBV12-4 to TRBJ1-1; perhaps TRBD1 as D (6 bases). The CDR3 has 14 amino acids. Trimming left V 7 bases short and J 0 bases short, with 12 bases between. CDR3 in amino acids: CASTQTGMNTEAFF. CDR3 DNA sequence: TGTGCCAGCACCCAGACAGGCATGAACACTGAAGCTTTCTTT.

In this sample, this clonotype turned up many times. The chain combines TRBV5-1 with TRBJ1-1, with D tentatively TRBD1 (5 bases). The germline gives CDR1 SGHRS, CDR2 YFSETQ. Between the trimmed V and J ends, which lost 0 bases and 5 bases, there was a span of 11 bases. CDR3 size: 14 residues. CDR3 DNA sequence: TGCGCCAGCAGCTTGGATGGGGGAGGTACTGAAGCTTTCTTT. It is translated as CASSLDGGGTEAFF.

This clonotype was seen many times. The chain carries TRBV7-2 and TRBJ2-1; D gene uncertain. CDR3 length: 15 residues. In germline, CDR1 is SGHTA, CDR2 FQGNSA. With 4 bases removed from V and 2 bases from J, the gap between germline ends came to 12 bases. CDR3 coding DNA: TGTGCCAGCAGCTCCGCGGCTACCCCCTACAATGAGCAGTTCTTC. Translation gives CASSSAATPYNEQFF.

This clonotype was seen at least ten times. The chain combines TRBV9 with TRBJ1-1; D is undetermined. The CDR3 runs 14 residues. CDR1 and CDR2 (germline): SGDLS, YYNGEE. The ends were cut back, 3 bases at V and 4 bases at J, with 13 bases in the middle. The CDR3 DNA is TGTGCCAGCAGCGGGAGAGACAAATCCACTGAAGCTTTCTTT. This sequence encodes CASSGRDKSTEAFF.

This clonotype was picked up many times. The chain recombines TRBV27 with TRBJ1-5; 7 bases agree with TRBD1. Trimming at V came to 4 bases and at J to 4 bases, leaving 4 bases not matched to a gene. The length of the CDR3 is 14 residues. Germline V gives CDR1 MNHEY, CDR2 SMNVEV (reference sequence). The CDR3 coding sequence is TGTGCCAGCAGTTCGCAGGGGGAGAATCAGCCCCAGCATTTT. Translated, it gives CASSSQGENQPQHF.

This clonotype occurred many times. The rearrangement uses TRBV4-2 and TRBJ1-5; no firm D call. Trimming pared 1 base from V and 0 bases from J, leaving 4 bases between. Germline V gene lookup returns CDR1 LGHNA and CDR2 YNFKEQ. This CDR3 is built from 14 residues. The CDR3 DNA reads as TGTGCCAGCAGCCAAGGGGTTAGCAATCAGCCCCAGCATTTT. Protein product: CASSQGVSNQPQHF.

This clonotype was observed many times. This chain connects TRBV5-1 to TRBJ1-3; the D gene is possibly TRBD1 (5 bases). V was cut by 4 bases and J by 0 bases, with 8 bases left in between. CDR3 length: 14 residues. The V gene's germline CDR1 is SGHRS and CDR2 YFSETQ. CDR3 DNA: TGCGCCAGCAGCCCAGACAGCTCTGGAAACACCATATATTTT. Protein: CASSPDSSGNTIYF. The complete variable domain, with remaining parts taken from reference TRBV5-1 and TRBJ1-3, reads KAGVTQTPRYLIKTRGQQVTLSCSPISGHRSVSWYQQTPGQGLQFLFEYFSETQRNKGNFPGRFSGRQFSNSRSEMNVSTLELGDSALYLCASSPDSSGNTIYFGEGSWLTVV.

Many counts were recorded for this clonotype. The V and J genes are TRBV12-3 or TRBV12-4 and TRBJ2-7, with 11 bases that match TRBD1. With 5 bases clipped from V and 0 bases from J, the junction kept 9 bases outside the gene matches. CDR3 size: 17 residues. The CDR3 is CASSPIIGTGGSYEQYF. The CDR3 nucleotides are TGTGCCAGCAGTCCGATTATCGGGACAGGGGGCTCCTACGAGCAGTACTTC.

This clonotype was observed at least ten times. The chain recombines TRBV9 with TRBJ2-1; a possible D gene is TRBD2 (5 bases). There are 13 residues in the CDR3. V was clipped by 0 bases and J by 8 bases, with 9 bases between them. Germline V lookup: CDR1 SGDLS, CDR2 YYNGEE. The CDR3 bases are TGTGCCAGCAGCGTAGGACTAAACGATGAGCAGTTCTTC. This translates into CASSVGLNDEQFF.

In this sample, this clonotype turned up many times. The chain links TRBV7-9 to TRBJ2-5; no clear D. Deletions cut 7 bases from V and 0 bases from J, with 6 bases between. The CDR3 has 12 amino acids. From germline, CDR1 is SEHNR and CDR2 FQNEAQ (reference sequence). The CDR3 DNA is TGTGCCAGCACCCTGTACCAAGAGACCCAGTACTTC. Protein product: CASTLYQETQYF. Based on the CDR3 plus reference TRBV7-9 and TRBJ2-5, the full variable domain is DTGVSQNPRHKITKRGQNVTFRCDPISEHNRLYWYRQTLGQGPEFLTYFQNEAQLEKSRLLSDRFSAERPKGSFSTLEIQRTEQGDSAMYLCASTLYQETQYFGPGTRLLVL.

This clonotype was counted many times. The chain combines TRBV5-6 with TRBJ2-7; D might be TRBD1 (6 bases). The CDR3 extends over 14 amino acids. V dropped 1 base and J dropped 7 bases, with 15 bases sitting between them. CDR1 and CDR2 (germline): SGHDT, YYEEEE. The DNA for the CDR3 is TGTGCCAGCAGCTTGAGGGCAGGGGCTAAAGAGCAGTACTTC. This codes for CASSLRAGAKEQYF. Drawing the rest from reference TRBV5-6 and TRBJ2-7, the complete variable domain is DAGVTQSPTHLIKTRGQQVTLRCSPKSGHDTVSWYQQALGQGPQFIFQYYEEEERQRGNFPDRFSGHQFPNYSSELNVNALLLGDSALYLCASSLRAGAKEQYFGPGTRLTVT.

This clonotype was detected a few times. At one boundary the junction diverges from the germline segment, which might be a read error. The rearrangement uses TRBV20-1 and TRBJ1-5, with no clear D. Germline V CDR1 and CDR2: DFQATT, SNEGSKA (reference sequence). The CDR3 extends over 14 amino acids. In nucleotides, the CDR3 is TGCAGTGCTAGAGTGGCACATAGCAATCAGCCCCAGAATTTT. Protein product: CSARVAHSNQPQNF.

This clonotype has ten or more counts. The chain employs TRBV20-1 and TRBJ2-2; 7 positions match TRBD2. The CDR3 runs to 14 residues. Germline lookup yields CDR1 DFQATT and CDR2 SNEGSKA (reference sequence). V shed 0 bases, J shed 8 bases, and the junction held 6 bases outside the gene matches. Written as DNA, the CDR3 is TGCAGTGCTAGAGACCGGGGGGTTACGGGGGAGCTGTTTTTT. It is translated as CSARDRGVTGELFF.

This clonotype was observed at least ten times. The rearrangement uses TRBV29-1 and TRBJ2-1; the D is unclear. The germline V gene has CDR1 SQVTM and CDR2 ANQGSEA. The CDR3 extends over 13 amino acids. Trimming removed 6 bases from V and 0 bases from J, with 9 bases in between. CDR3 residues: CSVRSSSYNEQFF. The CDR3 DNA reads TGCAGCGTCCGGAGCAGCTCCTACAATGAGCAGTTCTTC.

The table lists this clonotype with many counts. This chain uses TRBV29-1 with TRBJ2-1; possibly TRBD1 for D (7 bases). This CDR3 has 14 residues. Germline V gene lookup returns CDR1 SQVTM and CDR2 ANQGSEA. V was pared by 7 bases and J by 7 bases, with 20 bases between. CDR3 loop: CSAEARGARNEQFF. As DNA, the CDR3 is TGCAGCGCCGAGGCCAGGGGGGCGCGGAATGAGCAGTTCTTC.

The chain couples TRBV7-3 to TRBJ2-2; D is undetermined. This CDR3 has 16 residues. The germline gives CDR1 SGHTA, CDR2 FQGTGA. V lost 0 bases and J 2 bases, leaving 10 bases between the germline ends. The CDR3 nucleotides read TGTGCCAGCAGCTTAACTTCTCCTAGAAACACCGGGGAGCTGTTTTTT. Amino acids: CASSLTSPRNTGELFF.

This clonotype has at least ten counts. For the CDR3, the DNA is TGTGCCAGCAGCTTGGGTGGTACCATCAATGAGCAGTTCTTC. Residues: CASSLGGTINEQFF. J is TRBJ2-1 and V is TRBV7-3; D gene unclear. Germline values: CDR1 SGHTA, CDR2 FQGTGA. This CDR3 spans 14 amino acids. The V gene lost 3 bases and the J gene lost 6 bases, with 12 bases spanning the gap.